The subject of this entry is one T cell receptor (beta chain). It has no known antigen specificity. Per-nucleotide qualities are absent, and no much larger clonotype sits a single base away. This entry belongs to a study of response to subunit inactivated influenza vaccine (dated by TCRdb to 2017 to 2018). Turning to the overall study: Deep quantitative T cell receptor repertoire profiling was used in the study to track responses to a trivalent subunit inactivated influenza vaccine.

The research as a whole found: It was suggested by the authors that each seasonal influenza vaccination may recruit only a limited number of new T cells.

CDR1 MDHEN and CDR2 SYDVKM are derived from the germline V gene. The germline ends are 10 bases apart after V is trimmed by 2 bases and J by 2 bases. The CDR3 numbers 14 residues from cysteine through phenylalanine. The sequence is cut down to CDR3 DNA, 42 bases in frame from base 1. The library was made by RT-PCR. Data came from an Illumina HiSeq 2500. TCRdb ran its own pipeline on the public reads, namely fastp trimming at Q25 and MiXCR clone calling, and kept in-frame beta chains. Each CDR3 protein appears once, grouped with its most common genes and DNA. In this sample the table shows 650,000 to 700,000 distinct CDR3 sequences, around a sixth of which occur a single time. The ten most abundant clones make up approximately 10% of the sample.

The clonotype originates from a man aged 50-59 years who received an inactivated influenza vaccine. Donor details come from another sample of the same person, matched by shared clones. The starting material was PBMCs from blood, obtained roughly 13 days after vaccination. The chain is encoded by TRBV28 joined to TRBJ2-7, with the D gene too uncertain to name. The sequence in DNA is TGTGCCAGCAGTTTACTGGGTGGAACCTACGAGCAGTACTTC. Its coded protein is CASSLLGGTYEQYF.